The TCR beta chain under discussion was sequenced for a study of OX40 agonist ivuxolimab in advanced cancers. Study-wide background: The group had a mean age of roughly 65 years, ranged from roughly 23 to 90, and was 80% to 90% male. Enrollees could have had prior anti-PD-1, anti-PD-L1 or anti-CTLA-4 therapy, which about 40% had received. Overall study results and limits: CD8+ T cells were the subset that, on average, had more expanded clones than CD4+. Individuals who were partial responders at 0.1-3.0 mg/kg had clonal expansion that ranked among the lowest.

With respect to this clone: Its antigen is unknown.

Trimming took 1 base from V and 3 from J, leaving 8 bases between them. Germline V gene lookup returns CDR1 LNHDA and CDR2 SQIVND (reference sequence). The CDR3 totals 14 residues. The assay was immunoSEQ multiplex PCR, and TCRdb's table has in-frame clones only and misses some. The sample records about 73,000 clones, around nine tenths being singletons. This TCR came from an adult with an advanced solid tumor such as melanoma, head and neck, liver or kidney cancer. The sequences come from CD4+ or CD8+ T cells sorted from blood, collected in a trial of the OX40 agonist ivuxolimab. This chain uses TRBV19 with TRBJ2-3, with D unresolved. The CDR3 loop is CASSIGRETDTQYF. CDR3 nucleotide sequence: TGTGCCAGTAGTATAGGGAGAGAGACAGATACGCAGTATTTT. Full variable domain (remainder filled in from reference TRBV19 and TRBJ2-3): DGGITQSPKYLFRKEGQNVTLSCEQNLNHDAMYWYRQDPGQGLRLIYYSQIVNDFQKGDIAEGYSVSREKKESFPLTVTSAQKNPTAFYLCASSIGRETDTQYFGPGTRLTVL.